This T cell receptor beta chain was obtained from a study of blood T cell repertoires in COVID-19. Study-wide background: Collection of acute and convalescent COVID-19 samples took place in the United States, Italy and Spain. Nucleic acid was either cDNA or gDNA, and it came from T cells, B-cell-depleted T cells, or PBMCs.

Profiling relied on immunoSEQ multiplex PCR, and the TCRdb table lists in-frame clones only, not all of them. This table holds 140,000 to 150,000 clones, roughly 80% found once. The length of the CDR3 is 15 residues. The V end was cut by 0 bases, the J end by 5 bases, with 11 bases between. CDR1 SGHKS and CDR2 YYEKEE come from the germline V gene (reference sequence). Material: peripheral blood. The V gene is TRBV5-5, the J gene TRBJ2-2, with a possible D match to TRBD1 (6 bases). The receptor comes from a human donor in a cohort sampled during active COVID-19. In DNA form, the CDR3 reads TGTGCCAGCAGCTTGGCTACAGGGCGGACCGGGGAGCTGTTTTTT. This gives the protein CASSLATGRTGELFF.